This T cell receptor beta chain stems from a study of post-analysis software for immune sequencing data. Overall study: The courses of disease that were included comprised relapsing-remitting, secondary progressive and progressive-relapsing multiple sclerosis.

Every TCR beta cDNA library bore unique molecular identifiers. Each sample of roughly 1 to 11 million input T cells yielded 500,000 or so cDNA molecules, so each molecule approximated one T cell. One entry per CDR3 protein, called by TCRdb with MiXCR from the PCR reads. The profile shows fewer than 850,000 distinct CDR3 sequences, under 60% of them singletons. The ends lost 5 bases at V and 0 bases at J; junction bases unmatched: 6. Germline-derived CDR1 and CDR2 are SGHAT and FQNNGV. The CDR3 is 16 residues long. Points from the study as a whole: People with multiple sclerosis had a significantly lower normalized Chao1 diversity than controls did. Patients carried roughly five TRBV segments more frequently than controls did, and TRBV5-6, TRBV5-1 and TRBV20-1 were among them. F-measure co-clustering was strong for batch-matched samples.

Of note for this clonotype: What it recognizes is unknown.

V gene TRBV11-2 combines with J gene TRBJ1-4, with 7 nucleotides matching TRBD1. The sample comprised blood. The receptor's source is a girl aged 5 to 17 with multiple sclerosis. CDR3 sequence reads: CASSKGTASTNEKLFF. In DNA, the CDR3 is TGTGCCAGCAGCAAGGGGACAGCCTCAACTAATGAAAAACTGTTTTTT.